The entry below describes one T cell receptor (beta chain). Its antigen remains unidentified. The data stem from a study of OX40 agonist ivuxolimab in advanced cancers. Study-level information: Every 2 weeks, patients got intravenous ivuxolimab at one of six dose levels (0.01-10 mg/kg). Partial response was recorded in three patients: one hepatocellular carcinoma and two cutaneous melanoma cases.

Clones were sequenced by immunoSEQ multiplex PCR, and TCRdb holds only the in-frame ones, with some missing. Of tens of thousands of clones listed, around 90% are singletons. At baseline, cycle 4 day 1, and cycle 7 day 1, blood was sampled. This CDR3 is 14 amino acids long. V was clipped by 6 bases and J by 7 bases; unmatched bases: 6. CDR1 MNHEY and CDR2 SMNVEV come from the germline V gene (reference sequence). Study-wide results and limits: Among expanded peripheral T cells, antigen specificity went undetermined.

This sequence originates from an adult with an advanced solid tumor such as melanoma, head and neck, liver or kidney cancer. The genes are TRBV27 and TRBJ2-2; TRBD2 aligns across 9 bases. The sequenced sample was CD4+ or CD8+ T cells sorted from blood, obtained in a trial of the OX40 agonist ivuxolimab. The CDR3 spells CASSPGSGSGELFF. The CDR3 nucleotides read TGTGCCAGCAGCCCAGGTAGCGGGAGCGGGGAGCTGTTTTTT.